This is a list of T cell receptor beta chains from one sample in a study of blood T cell repertoires in COVID-19. Measured with immunoSEQ multiplex PCR; TCRdb has only the in-frame clones, and not every one. The data hold 230,000 or so clones, with roughly 80% observed a single time. Material for sequencing was peripheral blood. All receptors come from a man aged 45-60 years with active or convalescent COVID-19. Both conserved end residues are part of each CDR3. D genes are given only for firm matches. Part of the rows lack a size; the others show once, few, many or a class for expanded clones.

size: -
J: TRBJ2-3
D: TRBD2
V: TRBV5-5
CDR3: CASSPVRGGTTDTQYF
DNA: TGTGCCAGCAGTCCTGTGCGGGGGGGAACCACAGATACGCAGTATTTT

size: -
J: TRBJ2-2
D: TRBD1
V: TRBV28
CDR3: CASSPPGGDRGAGELFF
DNA: TGTGCCAGCAGTCCTCCTGGAGGGGACAGGGGGGCCGGGGAGCTGTTTTTT

size: -
J: TRBJ1-2
D: -
V: TRBV9
CDR3: CASSVEGGLDYGYTF
DNA: TGTGCCAGCAGCGTAGAGGGGGGGCTGGACTATGGCTACACCTTC

size: -
J: TRBJ2-2
D: TRBD1
V: TRBV28
CDR3: CASSLARGLDTGELFF
DNA: TGTGCCAGCAGTTTAGCAAGGGGGCTCGACACCGGGGAGCTGTTTTTT

size: -
J: TRBJ2-5
D: -
V: TRBV6-2/TRBV6-3
CDR3: CASSPVVARETQYF
DNA: TGTGCCAGCAGCCCGGTGGTAGCGAGGGAGACCCAGTACTTC

size: -
J: TRBJ2-1
D: TRBD2
V: TRBV3-1/TRBV3-2
CDR3: CARRPGGRGAGGGSYNEQFF
DNA: TGCGCCCGCCGCCCCGGGGGGCGCGGCGCGGGGGGCGGATCCTACAATGAGCAGTTCTTC

size: once
J: TRBJ1-2
D: TRBD1
V: TRBV28
CDR3: CASSVSGGHYGYTF
DNA: TGTGCCAGCAGTGTCTCAGGGGGGCACTATGGCTACACCTTC

size: -
J: TRBJ2-7
D: TRBD1
V: TRBV14
CDR3: CASSASGQGASNSYEQYF
DNA: TGTGCCAGCAGCGCATCGGGACAGGGGGCTTCCAACTCCTACGAGCAGTACTTC

size: -
J: TRBJ2-1
D: TRBD1
V: TRBV15
CDR3: CATSRVRDSYNEQFF
DNA: TGTGCCACCAGCCGAGTCCGGGACAGCTACAATGAGCAGTTCTTC

size: -
J: TRBJ2-5
D: TRBD1
V: TRBV5-1
CDR3: CASSRTGGDETQYF
DNA: TGCGCCAGCAGCAGGACAGGGGGCGATGAGACCCAGTACTTC

size: few
J: TRBJ2-7
D: TRBD2
V: TRBV5-1
CDR3: CASSGTSGGAIREQYF
DNA: TGCGCCAGCAGCGGGACTAGCGGGGGGGCAATAAGGGAGCAGTACTTC

size: once
J: TRBJ1-1
D: -
V: TRBV5-1
CDR3: CASSLAGGLDTEAFF
DNA: TGCGCCAGCAGCTTGGCCGGGGGGCTGGACACTGAAGCTTTCTTT

size: -
J: TRBJ1-5
D: TRBD1
V: TRBV6-6
CDR3: CASRGDREGQPQHF
DNA: TGTGCCAGCAGGGGGGACAGGGAGGGACAGCCCCAGCATTTT

size: -
J: TRBJ1-1
D: -
V: TRBV7-3
CDR3: CASSLFAGFTEAFF
DNA: TGTGCCAGCAGCTTATTTGCAGGGTTCACTGAAGCTTTCTTT

size: once
J: TRBJ2-6
D: TRBD1
V: TRBV6-1
CDR3: CASRVGGAGANVLTF
DNA: TGTGCCAGCAGGGTAGGGGGCGCTGGGGCCAACGTCCTGACTTTC

size: -
J: TRBJ2-3
D: -
V: TRBV3-1/TRBV3-2
CDR3: CASSQATSYTQYF
DNA: TGTGCCAGCAGCCAAGCTACTAGTTATACGCAGTATTTT

size: once
J: TRBJ1-2
D: TRBD1
V: TRBV19
CDR3: CASSTQGTHYGYTF
DNA: TGTGCCAGTAGTACACAGGGGACTCACTATGGCTACACCTTC

size: -
J: TRBJ2-6
D: -
V: TRBV6-2/TRBV6-3
CDR3: CASSPHRDGANVLTF
DNA: TGTGCCAGCAGTCCCCACAGGGATGGGGCCAACGTCCTGACTTTC

size: -
J: TRBJ1-2
D: -
V: TRBV12-3/TRBV12-4
CDR3: CASRGGVSYGYTF
DNA: TGTGCCAGCAGGGGAGGGGTTAGCTATGGCTACACCTTC

size: -
J: TRBJ1-4
D: -
V: TRBV7-9
CDR3: CASSHDYNEKLFF
DNA: TGTGCCAGCAGCCATGACTATAATGAAAAACTGTTTTTT

size: -
J: TRBJ2-1
D: -
V: TRBV28
CDR3: CASSLWGQGRNEQFF
DNA: TGTGCCAGCAGTTTATGGGGCCAGGGTAGGAATGAGCAGTTCTTC

size: -
J: TRBJ2-1
D: TRBD2
V: TRBV20-1
CDR3: CSASGLAGVYNEQFF
DNA: TGCAGTGCCAGTGGACTAGCGGGGGTCTACAATGAGCAGTTCTTC

size: few
J: TRBJ2-3
D: -
V: TRBV5-1
CDR3: CASSLEVASTDTQYF
DNA: TGCGCCAGCAGCTTGGAAGTAGCTAGCACAGATACGCAGTATTTT

size: -
J: TRBJ2-2
D: TRBD1
V: TRBV5-4
CDR3: CASSLDRTGKTGELFF
DNA: TGTGCCAGCAGCTTGGATAGGACAGGGAAAACCGGGGAGCTGTTTTTT

size: -
J: TRBJ2-1
D: -
V: TRBV6-6
CDR3: CASSYFSTGNGNEQFF
DNA: TGTGCCAGCAGTTACTTCTCCACAGGGAATGGCAATGAGCAGTTCTTC

size: -
J: TRBJ2-7
D: TRBD2
V: TRBV29-1
CDR3: CSVPGTSADEQYF
DNA: TGCAGCGTGCCCGGGACTAGCGCCGACGAGCAGTACTTC

size: -
J: TRBJ1-2
D: -
V: TRBV7-2
CDR3: CASSLAGRIYGYTF
DNA: TGTGCCAGCAGCTTAGCGGGGCGGATCTATGGCTACACCTTC

size: -
J: TRBJ1-2
D: TRBD1
V: TRBV11-2
CDR3: CASSFARDSSHNTF
DNA: TGTGCCAGCAGCTTCGCCCGGGACAGTTCCCACAACACCTTC

size: -
J: TRBJ1-4
D: TRBD1
V: TRBV6-1
CDR3: CASSVDRGSTNEKLFF
DNA: TGTGCCAGCAGTGTGGACAGGGGGTCAACTAATGAAAAACTGTTTTTT

size: -
J: TRBJ2-3
D: TRBD2
V: TRBV7-2
CDR3: CASSLGLAGGLLDTQYF
DNA: TGTGCCAGCAGCTTAGGACTAGCGGGGGGGCTTTTAGATACGCAGTATTTT

size: -
J: TRBJ2-2
D: -
V: TRBV7-3
CDR3: CASTVQGNTGELFF
DNA: TGTGCCAGCACAGTCCAGGGCAACACCGGGGAGCTGTTTTTT

size: -
J: TRBJ1-3
D: -
V: TRBV30
CDR3: CAWSVIRQGGNTIYF
DNA: TGTGCCTGGAGTGTAATTAGGCAGGGGGGAAACACCATATATTTT

size: few
J: TRBJ1-2
D: -
V: TRBV7-2
CDR3: CASSLVRGSVYTF
DNA: TGTGCCAGCAGCTTAGTACGGGGGTCGGTCTACACCTTC

size: -
J: TRBJ1-6
D: -
V: TRBV5-1
CDR3: CASSFGQSSYNSPLHF
DNA: TGCGCCAGCAGCTTTGGACAGAGCTCCTATAATTCACCCCTCCACTTT

size: -
J: TRBJ2-6
D: -
V: TRBV7-3
CDR3: CASSPGLLRSGANVLTF
DNA: TGTGCCAGCAGCCCCGGCCTATTGAGGTCTGGGGCCAACGTCCTGACTTTC

size: -
J: TRBJ2-5
D: -
V: TRBV11-2
CDR3: CASSVGGTEWETQYF
DNA: TGTGCCAGCAGCGTAGGAGGGACAGAGTGGGAGACCCAGTACTTC

size: -
J: TRBJ2-3
D: -
V: TRBV19
CDR3: CASSHTDTQYF
DNA: TGTGCCAGTAGCCACACAGATACGCAGTATTTT

size: -
J: TRBJ2-5
D: TRBD1
V: TRBV29-1
CDR3: CSVGTGGQETQYF
DNA: TGCAGCGTTGGGACAGGGGGCCAAGAGACCCAGTACTTC

size: -
J: TRBJ1-5
D: TRBD1
V: TRBV5-1
CDR3: CASSWGTGAGQPQHF
DNA: TGCGCCAGCAGCTGGGGGACAGGGGCGGGACAGCCCCAGCATTTT

size: few
J: TRBJ2-7
D: TRBD1
V: TRBV9
CDR3: CASSISTGGQGRQYF
DNA: TGTGCCAGCAGCATCTCGACAGGGGGCCAGGGACGGCAGTACTTC

size: -
J: TRBJ2-1
D: -
V: TRBV7-2
CDR3: CASSLTVDNEQFF
DNA: TGTGCCAGCAGCTTAACAGTGGACAATGAGCAGTTCTTC

size: -
J: TRBJ2-2
D: TRBD2
V: TRBV27
CDR3: CASSYGLAGMSIGELFF
DNA: TGTGCCAGCAGTTACGGACTAGCGGGGATGTCGATCGGGGAGCTGTTTTTT

size: -
J: TRBJ2-7
D: TRBD2
V: TRBV5-1
CDR3: CASSPGLAGGLTSYEQYF
DNA: TGCGCCAGCAGCCCCGGACTAGCGGGGGGCCTGACCTCCTACGAGCAGTACTTC

size: -
J: TRBJ2-7
D: TRBD1
V: TRBV28
CDR3: CASRSGTGYYEQYF
DNA: TGTGCCAGCAGGTCCGGGACAGGGTATTACGAGCAGTACTTC

size: -
J: TRBJ1-1
D: TRBD1
V: TRBV6-5
CDR3: CASSLTGDRQAFF
DNA: TGTGCCAGCAGTTTAACAGGGGATAGGCAAGCTTTCTTT

size: once
J: TRBJ1-1
D: TRBD1
V: TRBV6-5
CDR3: CASTGTGGNTEAFF
DNA: TGTGCCAGCACAGGGACAGGGGGGAACACTGAAGCTTTCTTT

size: -
J: TRBJ2-7
D: TRBD1
V: TRBV6-5
CDR3: CASIRTGTGYDEQYF
DNA: TGTGCCAGCATCCGTACCGGGACAGGGTACGACGAGCAGTACTTC

size: few
J: TRBJ2-2
D: TRBD1
V: TRBV15
CDR3: CATSRDWDRNTGELFF
DNA: TGTGCCACCAGCAGAGATTGGGACAGGAACACCGGGGAGCTGTTTTTT

size: once
J: TRBJ1-2
D: -
V: TRBV9
CDR3: CASSVGGGEIYGYTF
DNA: TGTGCCAGCAGCGTAGGCGGAGGGGAAATCTATGGCTACACCTTC